Detailed here is one TCR beta chain. The antigen this receptor binds is unknown. No per-base quality is available; no much larger clone lies one base away. The sample belongs to a study of control samples from healthy donors and cancer patients (dated by TCRdb to about 2020). The library was built by means of the immunoSEQ multiplex PCR assay. Here the immuneACCESS table is served through TCRdb, limited to in-frame sequences with V and J called. Missing clones are a known gap in these copies; in checked studies unresolved V genes cover under half, and the rest lacks a known reason. Across this sample there are about 180,000 clones, with almost 90% seen only once. About 1.4% of the sample belongs to the ten largest clones. Measured from the cysteine to the phenylalanine, the CDR3 is 13 residues long. The entry retains the CDR3 DNA only, 39 bases that are in frame from base 1. The germline V gene sets CDR1 to MNHEY and CDR2 to SVGEGT. V lost 4 bases and J lost 3 bases, and the count of bases not matched to a germline gene is 0.

The sequence links TRBV6-2 or TRBV6-3 to TRBJ2-7; TRBD2 matches 10 bases in the middle. The source is a woman between 45 and 65 years old in good health. The sequencing input was blood. At the DNA level, the sequence is TGTGCCAGCAGTTTAGCGGGAGGCTACGAGCAGTACTTC. The resulting protein is CASSLAGGYEQYF.